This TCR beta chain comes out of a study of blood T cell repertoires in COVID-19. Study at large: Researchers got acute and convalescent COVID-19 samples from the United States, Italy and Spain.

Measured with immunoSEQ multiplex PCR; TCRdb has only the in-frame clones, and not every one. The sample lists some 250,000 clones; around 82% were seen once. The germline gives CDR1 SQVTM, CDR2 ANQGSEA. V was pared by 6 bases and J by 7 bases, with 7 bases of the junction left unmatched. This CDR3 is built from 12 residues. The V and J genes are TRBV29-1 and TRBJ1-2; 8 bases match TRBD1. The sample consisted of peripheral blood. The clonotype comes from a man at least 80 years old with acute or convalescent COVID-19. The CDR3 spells CSVAGGNRGYTF. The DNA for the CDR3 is TGCAGCGTCGCAGGGGGCAATCGTGGCTACACCTTC.